These 12 T cell receptor beta chains originate from one sample sequenced in a study of T cells expressing NK-cell markers. TCRdb reanalyzed the 5' RACE reads and collapses them to one entry per CDR3 protein, without DNA. In all, the sample yields 550,000 to 600,000 distinct CDR3 sequences. Input material: blood T cells: a sorted CD56 or NKG2C T cell subset, CD4+ or CD8+ T cells, or bulk PBMC T cells (not recorded which). Receptor source: a young man in good health.

The rearrangement uses TRBV9 and TRBJ2-2. The CDR3 covers 15 residues. In germline, CDR1 is SGDLS, CDR2 YYNGEE. The CDR3 sequence is CASSVYSGNTGELFF.

The genes are TRBV20-1 and TRBJ1-5; TCRdb returns TRBD1, unconfirmable since there is no DNA. The CDR3 consists of 14 residues. Germline V gene sequence: CDR1 DFQATT, CDR2 SNEGSKA (reference sequence). CDR3 in amino acids: CSARIDSGNQPQHF.

The V gene is TRBV2, the J gene TRBJ2-4; no DNA is available, so the TRBD2 call from TCRdb remains unchecked. This CDR3 region has 15 residues. The germline CDR1 and CDR2 sequences are SNHLY and FYNNEI. CDR3 in amino acids: CASRGLAGGSDIQYF.

The genes are TRBV5-1 and TRBJ2-4; with no DNA, the TCRdb D assignment of TRBD2 cannot be verified. CDR1 is SGHRS, CDR2 YFSETQ, per germline. The CDR3 consists of 13 residues. The CDR3 sequence: CASSRAGGSIQYF. Full variable domain (rest looked up from reference TRBV5-1 and TRBJ2-4): KAGVTQTPRYLIKTRGQQVTLSCSPISGHRSVSWYQQTPGQGLQFLFEYFSETQRNKGNFPGRFSGRQFSNSRSEMNVSTLELGDSALYLCASSRAGGSIQYFGAGTRLSVL.

The chain joins TRBV7-6 to TRBJ2-1; the TRBD2 assignment by TCRdb is unverifiable without DNA. This CDR3 is built from 16 residues. Per germline, CDR1 SGHVS and CDR2 FNYEAQ. This chain's CDR3 is CASSSLAGADGDEQFF.

V usage is TRBV7-9 and J usage is TRBJ2-2; TCRdb picks TRBD2, but there is no DNA to check that call. CDR1 is SEHNR and CDR2 is FQNEAQ in the germline V gene (reference sequence). The CDR3 covers 14 residues. This CDR3 reads CASSSGRARGELFF.

V and J are TRBV6-2 or TRBV6-3 and TRBJ1-1; TCRdb selects TRBD1, and the lack of DNA leaves this call unchecked. The CDR3 is 15 residues long. The germline gives CDR1 MNHEY, CDR2 SVGEGT. The CDR3 reads CASTYVKGVNTEAFF.

This chain links TRBV12-3 or TRBV12-4 with TRBJ2-1; TCRdb's assignment of TRBD1 cannot be checked, as there is no DNA. The CDR3 contains 14 residues. CDR3 sequence: CASTPGGIVHEQFF.

The rearrangement uses TRBV5-1 and TRBJ2-1; without DNA, the TCRdb call of TRBD2 cannot be checked. The CDR3 length is 14 residues. Germline CDR1 and CDR2: SGHRS and YFSETQ. The CDR3 spells CASSLGLAANEQFF.

This chain uses TRBV7-9 with TRBJ2-7; TCRdb lists TRBD2, though no DNA is available to test this call. CDR1 is SEHNR and CDR2 is FQNEAQ in the germline V gene (reference sequence). The CDR3 spans 16 residues. The CDR3 is CASSLVLLADTYEQYF.

V is TRBV7-2 and J is TRBJ2-7; as DNA is missing, the TRBD2 call by TCRdb cannot be tested. This CDR3 spans 15 amino acids. CDR1 and CDR2 from the germline V gene are SGHTA and FQGNSA. CDR3 sequence reads: CASSAGTSGTYEQYF.

The rearrangement uses TRBV12-3 or TRBV12-4 and TRBJ2-1. The CDR3 sequence is 15 residues long. The CDR3 spells CASTVQGSSYNEQFF.